A selection of T cell receptor beta chains follows, all from one sample in a study of neurological immune-mediated disorders. TCRdb called the 5' RACE reads again in MiXCR, with one record for every CDR3 protein. The repertoire holds 110,000 or so distinct CDR3 sequences, with roughly 3.2% as singletons. The sample was PBMCs. Source of these receptors: a woman aged 30 to 39 with multiple sclerosis. Both conserved end residues are part of each CDR3. D genes are given only for firm matches. Size is stated for part of the rows, as once, few or many counts, or as a class when the clone is expanded.

D gene | clone size | J gene | V gene | CDR3 protein | CDR3 DNA
TRBD1 | few | TRBJ1-6 | TRBV5-1 | CASSDGQGARDSTLNF | TGCGCCAGCAGCGATGGACAGGGGGCGCGGGATTCAACCCTCAACTTT
NA | NA | TRBJ1-2 | TRBV10-3 | CAIREGSNYGYTF | TGTGCCATCAGAGAGGGCTCTAACTATGGCTACACCTTC
NA | many | TRBJ2-1 | TRBV7-2 | CASTLPGVLYNEQFF | TGTGCCAGCACCCTCCCGGGGGTCCTTTACAATGAGCAGTTCTTC
NA | many | TRBJ1-1 | TRBV5-1 | CASSFVRGTEAFF | TGCGCCAGCAGCTTTGTGAGGGGCACTGAAGCTTTCTTT
NA | many | TRBJ1-1 | TRBV7-9 | CASSLGFVEAFF | TGTGCCAGCAGCTTAGGGTTCGTTGAAGCTTTCTTT
NA | many | TRBJ2-2 | TRBV12-3/TRBV12-4 | CASSFSPSGAGELFF | TGTGCCAGCAGTTTTTCCCCTAGTGGCGCCGGGGAGCTGTTTTTT
TRBD2 | many | TRBJ2-5 | TRBV7-9 | CASSLPGGSETQYF | TGTGCCAGCAGCTTGCCGGGGGGATCGGAGACCCAGTACTTC
TRBD1 | many | TRBJ2-2 | TRBV12-3/TRBV12-4 | CASGGQWGWELFF | TGTGCCAGCGGGGGACAGTGGGGCTGGGAGCTGTTTTTT
TRBD1 | many | TRBJ2-4 | TRBV6-6 | CASSYGQGVNIQYF | TGTGCCAGCAGTTACGGGCAGGGGGTGAACATTCAGTACTTC
TRBD1 | many | TRBJ1-2 | TRBV27 | CASRKRQGQDYGYTF | TGTGCCAGCAGGAAGAGACAGGGGCAGGACTATGGCTACACCTTC
NA | many | TRBJ1-3 | TRBV20-1 | CSAARHGSGNTIYF | TGCAGTGCTGCACGACACGGCTCTGGAAACACCATATATTTT
TRBD2 | few | TRBJ2-1 | TRBV9 | CASSVEGLAYNEQFF | TGTGCCAGCAGCGTAGAGGGACTAGCGTACAATGAGCAGTTCTTC
TRBD2 | many | TRBJ2-3 | TRBV5-1 | CASSYLVVAGSTDTQYF | TGCGCCAGCAGCTACCTCGTTGTAGCGGGTAGCACAGATACGCAGTATTTT
TRBD2 | many | TRBJ2-5 | TRBV19 | CASSIRTSGRGGETQYF | TGTGCCAGTAGTATACGGACTAGCGGGAGAGGGGGAGAGACCCAGTACTTC
TRBD1 | many | TRBJ2-7 | TRBV4-3 | CASSPIRQGPEQYF | TGCGCCAGCAGCCCGATAAGACAGGGACCCGAGCAGTACTTC
NA | many | TRBJ1-3 | TRBV5-1 | CASSLAPVSGNTIYF | TGCGCCAGCAGCTTGGCCCCCGTCTCTGGAAACACCATATATTTT
TRBD1 | many | TRBJ1-1 | TRBV6-6 | CASSRQGTLNTEAFF | TGTGCCAGCAGTAGACAGGGAACCCTGAACACTGAAGCTTTCTTT
TRBD1 | many | TRBJ1-2 | TRBV5-4 | CASSFAGTDYGYTF | TGTGCCAGCAGCTTCGCCGGGACAGACTATGGCTACACCTTC
NA | many | TRBJ1-1 | TRBV20-1 | CSAAGHEDTEAFF | TGCAGTGCCGCGGGACATGAAGACACTGAAGCTTTCTTT
TRBD2 | many | TRBJ2-5 | TRBV6-2/TRBV6-3 | CASSSGLAGEETQYF | TGTGCCAGCAGTTCGGGACTAGCGGGAGAAGAGACCCAGTACTTC
NA | many | TRBJ2-3 | TRBV12-3/TRBV12-4 | CASSFGLIPYF | TGTGCCAGCAGCTTCGGGTTAATCCCGTATTTT
NA | many | TRBJ2-5 | TRBV5-1 | CASRLGSRAEQETQYF | TGCGCCAGCAGATTAGGGTCCAGGGCGGAACAAGAGACCCAGTACTTC
NA | many | TRBJ1-5 | TRBV20-1 | CSARAYGYNQPQHF | TGCAGTGCTAGAGCTTACGGCTACAATCAGCCCCAGCATTTT
NA | many | TRBJ2-2 | TRBV7-7 | CASSQLMGGSTGELFF | TGTGCCAGCAGCCAGCTAATGGGGGGTTCCACCGGGGAGCTGTTTTTT
TRBD1 | many | TRBJ2-3 | TRBV7-4 | CAMRDRGTDTQYF | TGTGCCATGAGGGACAGGGGCACAGATACGCAGTATTTT
TRBD1 | many | TRBJ2-7 | TRBV7-2 | CASSLSRGKIYEQYF | TGTGCCAGCAGCTTAAGCAGGGGGAAGATCTACGAGCAGTACTTC
TRBD1 | many | TRBJ1-1 | TRBV10-3 | CATGGQTNTEAFF | TGTGCCACCGGGGGACAGACGAACACTGAAGCTTTCTTT
NA | many | TRBJ2-5 | TRBV7-2 | CASSLDRGPETQYF | TGTGCCAGCAGCTTAGATAGGGGCCCAGAGACCCAGTACTTC
TRBD1 | many | TRBJ2-3 | TRBV4-3 | CASSRTPGQFTDTQYF | TGCGCCAGCAGCCGGACCCCGGGACAGTTCACAGATACGCAGTATTTT
TRBD1 | few | TRBJ2-7 | TRBV7-2 | CASSLDRGRTYEQYF | TGTGCCAGTAGCTTGGACAGGGGGAGGACCTACGAGCAGTACTTC
TRBD1 | many | TRBJ1-2 | TRBV6-2/TRBV6-3 | CASSKQGADYGYTF | TGTGCCAGCAGCAAACAGGGGGCGGACTATGGCTACACCTTC
NA | many | TRBJ1-2 | TRBV3-1 | CASSPRQGLGYTF | TGTGCCAGCAGCCCCCGGCAGGGGCTTGGCTACACCTTC